This T cell receptor beta chain was profiled in a study of CD8 T cells in ankylosing spondylitis. General observations from the study: In ankylosing spondylitis patients, matched synovial fluid reportedly showed significant enrichment of disease-linked clones. Previous work reported some of these motif variants in the synovial fluid and blood of reactive arthritis. A TCR beta motif made of fewer than ten highly homologous variants seemed typical of ankylosing spondylitis blood.

Making the TCR beta libraries involved quantitative 5'-RACE with molecular barcodes. TCRdb ran MiXCR on the 5' RACE reads and lists one entry per CDR3 protein. In the table there are about 540,000 distinct CDR3 sequences, roughly an eighth of which are singletons. This clonotype was detected a few times. Its antigen is undetermined. The CDR3 has 16 residues. Trimming at V came to 5 bases and at J to 2 bases, leaving 6 bases not matched to a gene. The source is a male donor with ankylosing spondylitis. The chain links TRBV12-3 or TRBV12-4 to TRBJ2-1, with 10 bases lining up with TRBD2. The sample comprised blood, either unsorted or a sorted T cell fraction (not recorded which). CDR3 region: CASSHPGTSAYNEQFF. Written as DNA, the CDR3 is TGTGCCAGCAGTCATCCCGGGACTAGCGCCTACAATGAGCAGTTCTTC.